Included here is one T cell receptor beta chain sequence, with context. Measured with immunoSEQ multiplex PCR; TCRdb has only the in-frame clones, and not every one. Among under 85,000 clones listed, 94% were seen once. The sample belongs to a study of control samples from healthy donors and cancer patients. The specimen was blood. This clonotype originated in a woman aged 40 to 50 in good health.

The CDR3 DNA reads as TGCAGCGTCCGGGGAGGGAGGGAGACCCAGTACTTC. Protein sequence: CSVRGGRETQYF. The chain carries TRBV29-1 and TRBJ2-5; 7 nucleotides match TRBD2. CDR3 length equals 12 residues. The germline V gene encodes CDR1 SQVTM and CDR2 ANQGSEA. J lost 5 bases, V lost 6 bases, and 6 bases had no gene match.